This T cell receptor beta chain originates from a study of cytomegalovirus exposure and HLA in healthy donors (dated by TCRdb to 2016 to 2017). Regarding the research as a whole: According to an earlier analysis of several hundred of the donors, about 179 million T cells yielded over 90 million unique TCR beta sequences and 250 to 350 Gb of sequence data. An early release that covered some 640 HLA-typed donors contained around 300 gigabases of sequencing data and 65 million to 100 million unique TCR sequences. Of the roughly 430 genotyped donors, roughly 80% fell in the genetic ancestry cluster associated with self-reported Caucasian donors. The study aimed to test whether signatures of past pathogen exposure could be identified by cataloging public T cell receptors. The T cell repertoires of 550 to 850 subjects were profiled by immunosequencing and related to cytomegalovirus serostatus. Along with the approximately 650-subject first cohort, a separate validation cohort of over a hundred different subjects was used. To predict cytomegalovirus infection status, the study brought together high-throughput TCR immunosequencing, statistical association of individual TCRs with disease status, and machine learning. A later analysis re-analyzed previously published TCR beta repertoires from roughly 630 donors and added high-resolution HLA genotyping to study TCR occurrence patterns. Rather than drawing on any new phenotypic data, the later analysis identified candidate immune exposures from TCR beta sequences and the way those sequences occurred across donors. An earlier analysis of approximately 500 of the donors applied high-throughput TCR beta sequencing to assess whether each TCR beta V gene segment acted as functional or pseudogenic. Donor age, sex, ethnicity and CMV serostatus were collected together with the repertoire data. In a later genetic analysis, genome-wide SNP genotypes for about three fifths of the 666 donors were used, and that subset was treated as a discovery cohort. Every repertoire in the discovery cohort had been generated on one and the same sequencing platform. HLA typing included class I and class II loci at four-digit resolution. Typing coverage differed by locus: A, B, C, DRB1 and DQB1 were typed in about 620-640 donors, DQA1 in about 500, DPA1 in 600 to 610, and DPB1 in 400 to 490. Because of strong linkage in the cohort, roughly five DR-DQ haplotypes were treated as single units for association and clustering. Among around 400 genotyped donors of the cohort, an average of around 250,000 unique TCR beta nucleotide sequences was sequenced per donor, of which about 18% were non-productive.

The CDR3 measures 15 amino acids from cysteine to phenylalanine. Left in the record is the CDR3 DNA by itself, 45 bases read in frame from the first base. The germline V gene encodes CDR1 SNHLY and CDR2 FYNNEI. V was cut back by 4 bases and J by 2 bases, leaving a gap of 12 bases between them. Results and caveats for the whole study, not just this receptor: A later analysis found that most CMV-associated TCR beta chains appeared HLA-restricted, with HLA associations seemingly driven largely by CMV exposure. When HLA alleles, especially DR and DQ, strongly co-occurred, attributing TCR associations to individual alleles was difficult. Linkage disequilibrium might explain the correlated functional status among segregating V segments, but an unknown experimental factor could not be ruled out. In vitro tests confirmed that a few of the cytomegalovirus-associated TCR beta chains recognize cytomegalovirus antigens. Over 15 rarely observed V segments, including chromosome 9 orphons, were excluded from the earlier analysis of some 590 of the donors because counts were too low. A further reported finding was that TCR beta sequences accurately predicted the HLA-A and HLA-B alleles for most subjects in the first cohort. The presence/absence analyses assumed that sequencing depth was roughly uniform across donors, and that assumption may not be true. A group of highly shared sequence variants was considered likely to be a technical artifact of the sequencing pipeline. The study listed 164 TCR beta chains as associated with cytomegalovirus. In a later analysis, TCR association rates were found to vary across HLA loci, with the most associated TCRs seen for DRB1 alleles and the fewest for HLA-C alleles. In an earlier analysis of around 600 of the donors, most TCR beta V segments appeared in productive rearrangements about 87% or about 30% of the time, broadly matching IMGT annotations. The only immune exposure information available for the cohort was CMV serostatus. A later genetic analysis associated a missense DCLRE1C variant with V-gene and J-gene trimming of TCR beta chains, and an independent cohort replicated the association. The authors suggested that the approach could potentially be extended to other disease states and immunological phenotypes. A later analysis associated about 17,000 TCR beta sequences with specific HLA alleles at a false discovery rate of 0.05. A later analysis found that HLA-associated TCR beta chains were more clonally expanded and had lower generation probabilities than equally common non-associated chains. According to a later analysis, parvovirus B19, influenza, CMV and Epstein-Barr virus appeared linked to several top co-occurrence clusters. Most TCR sequences were observed very rarely across donors, whereas some public TCRs were present in many individuals. The 87-base-pair reads could not distinguish some IMGT-functional V segments, including TRBV6-2 and TRBV6-3, so those segments were excluded. The classifier was reported to diagnose cytomegalovirus status with high specificity and sensitivity in both the original cohort and the validation cohort. This cohort had only TCR beta chains sequenced, and the lack of alpha or paired-chain data limited which features could be detected. Because HLA typing was missing for some donors at each locus, association tests included only the typed subset. Compared with the roughly 670-donor mean, donors in an Asian-associated ancestry cluster had fewer N-insertions in productive TCRs, according to a later genetic analysis.

The library came from the immunoSEQ multiplex PCR assay. A mixture of 60 forward primers for TCR Vbeta segments and 13 reverse primers for TCR Jbeta segments was used in the multiplex PCR. A multiplex PCR assay on genomic DNA amplified the CDR3 region of rearranged TCR beta genes. The amplified TCR beta libraries were sequenced on the Illumina HiSeq System as 87-base-pair reads. On the authors' methods: In a later analysis, approximately 74 million unique TCR beta chains were counted across the roughly 610 repertoires, and roughly 11 million of these chains were shared by at least two donors. To remove PCR and sequencing errors, raw reads were error-corrected and collapsed into unique sequences using a nearest-neighbor algorithm that merged closely related sequences. CDR3 sequences were aligned to IMGT reference sequences to assign V, D and J gene segments. For a sequence to be retained, a match of at least six nucleotides to both a V gene segment and a J gene segment was required. Rearrangements were classified as productive when the CDR3 lacked stop codons and remained in frame with V and J, and all other rearrangements were classified as non-productive. Following IMGT convention, CDR3 was defined as the stretch from the second conserved V-encoded cysteine to the conserved J-encoded phenylalanine. Sequences without an unambiguous match to a single V gene segment were excluded from the earlier analysis of several hundred of the donors. In an earlier analysis of approximately 590 of the donors, V segments were called functional above 56.7% productive rearrangements and were called segregating when the between-donor standard deviation exceeded 5%. A statistical classification framework was built for diagnosing cytomegalovirus status from the catalog of TCR beta chain sequences. In a later analysis, V and J genes were assigned by comparing TCR nucleotide sequences against IMGT/GENE-DB human TR gene sequences. In a later analysis, CDR3 sequences and most-parsimonious VDJ recombination scenarios were assigned using the TCRdist pipeline. In a later analysis, each TCR beta chain was defined by its CDR3 amino acid sequence together with its V-gene family, and reads without a unique V-gene family were excluded. As a way to deal with suspected cross-contamination and a sequencing artifact, a later analysis dropped under 600 nucleotide sequences that were highly shared and had low generation probability. For each public chain, a later analysis derived a clonal expansion index from normalized ranks of inferred template counts within each repertoire. Generation probabilities in a later analysis came from a VDJ recombination model fitted to out-of-frame rearrangements, and those results were checked against IGoR. In a later analysis, TCR-TCR, TCR-HLA and TCR-CMV co-occurrence was scored with hypergeometric tests, and a repertoire-size bias correction was applied to TCR pairs. False discovery rates were estimated in a later analysis by permuting HLA or CMV assignments 20 times. A later analysis grouped co-occurring TCRs with DBSCAN, adding TCRdist sequence similarity when clustering within HLA-allele-positive subsets. Co-occurrence clustering excluded repertoires with fewer than 30,000 or more than 120,000 public chains, plus five with anomalous nucleotide sharing. TCRdb obtained this table from immuneACCESS and retained in-frame rearrangements with V and J assigned. These tables miss some clones; where compared with another copy, unresolved V genes account for less than half of the shortfall, and the remainder is unexplained. V and J calls and clone size follow that table, whereas D and trimming were derived from the DNA. In all, the sample holds fewer than 200,000 clones, and approximately 80% of those were seen once. The top ten clones comprise about 9.6% of the sample.

A few counts support this clone. What antigen it recognizes has not been identified. Within one base of it there is no much larger clone, and no base qualities were kept. The cohort comprised around 700 healthy bone marrow donors. At the time of sampling, every cohort member was nominally healthy, though immune exposures that went unrecorded were likely present. The donor was CMV seropositive and was included in the group of 250 to 300 seropositive cohort members. Each donor provided a peripheral blood sample, and peripheral blood mononuclear cells were used for TCR beta sequencing. Genomic DNA extraction from the blood cell samples was performed with the Qiagen DNeasy Blood Extraction Kit.

The sequence derives from a man between 18 and 29 years old in good health and CMV-seropositive. Recombination connected TRBV2 to TRBJ1-5, with an unclear D gene assignment. The material sequenced was PBMCs. DNA sequence: TGTGCCAGCAGTGTTGGAGCGCTGGGCAATCAGCCCCAGCATTTT. It encodes CASSVGALGNQPQHF.